A selection of T cell receptor beta chains follows, all from one sample in a study of blood T cell repertoires in COVID-19. Clones were sequenced by immunoSEQ multiplex PCR, and TCRdb holds only the in-frame ones, with some missing. The sample has about 130,000 clones; over 75% are singletons. The sample was peripheral blood. These receptors were collected from a human donor in a cohort sampled during active COVID-19. The CDR3 runs from the conserved cysteine through the conserved F or W. The D gene is left open where the match is weak. A clone size is listed for some rows: how often the clone was seen (once, few, many), or a class if it is expanded.

TRBD1	.	TRBV19	TRBJ1-4	TGTGCCAGTAGTATAGGGTCGGGACAGGGTAATGAAAAACTGTTTTTT	CASSIGSGQGNEKLFF
.	.	TRBV2	TRBJ2-7	TGTGCCAGCAGGACAGATCAGGCGGTAGGCTACGAGCAGTACTTC	CASRTDQAVGYEQYF
.	few	TRBV18	TRBJ2-1	TGTGCCAGCTCTCCCAGCAGGGAGGCCCCCTACAATGAGCAGTTCTTC	CASSPSREAPYNEQFF
.	.	TRBV7-2	TRBJ1-1	TGTGCCAGCAGCTTTCAAGGGGGTGACACTGAAGCTTTCTTT	CASSFQGGDTEAFF
.	.	TRBV19	TRBJ1-1	TGTGCCAGTAGTTTCAGGGAGAACACTGAAGCTTTCTTT	CASSFRENTEAFF
.	.	TRBV19	TRBJ1-2	TGTGCCAGTAGTATGGGGGGACGCTACACCTTC	CASSMGGRYTF
TRBD1	few	TRBV28	TRBJ1-5	TGTGCCAGCAGGGACAGGCGAAATCAGCCCCAGCATTTT	CASRDRRNQPQHF
.	.	TRBV7-2	TRBJ1-3	TGTGCCAGCAGCTTTCGACAGGCCAGCTCTGGAAACACCATATATTTT	CASSFRQASSGNTIYF
.	.	TRBV29-1	TRBJ1-2	TGCAGCGTTGCCGCTACGGGACACCGTTATGGCTACACCTTC	CSVAATGHRYGYTF
.	.	TRBV11-3	TRBJ2-1	TGTGCCAGCAGCTTAGATTTAGTCGACAGGTCGTTCTTC	CASSLDLVDRSFF
.	.	TRBV5-4	TRBJ2-2	TGTGCCAGCAGCTTTGGCGGGGTTCTGCCAGGGGAGCTGTTTTTT	CASSFGGVLPGELFF
TRBD2	once	TRBV4-1	TRBJ2-3	TGCGCCAGCCGGGCGGGAGGCACAGATACGCAGTATTTT	CASRAGGTDTQYF
.	.	TRBV7-3	TRBJ2-3	TGTGCCAGCAGCCAACAGGTCGTCACAGATACGCAGTATTTT	CASSQQVVTDTQYF
.	.	TRBV11-3	TRBJ1-1	TGTGCCAGCAGCCTGCTCGGACAGATGAACACTGAAGCTTTCTTT	CASSLLGQMNTEAFF
TRBD1	.	TRBV19	TRBJ1-5	TGTGCCAGTAGTATGTCAGGGGGTACCGGTCGTAGCAATCAGCCCCAGCATTTT	CASSMSGGTGRSNQPQHF
TRBD1	.	TRBV5-1	TRBJ2-2	TGCGCCAGCAGCGTAGAGGACAGGGGTGACACCGGGGAGCTGTTTTTT	CASSVEDRGDTGELFF
TRBD1	.	TRBV10-3	TRBJ2-6	TGTGCCGGGGGACAGGGCCAAGCTGGGGCCAACGTCCTGACTTTC	CAGGQGQAGANVLTF
.	once	TRBV2	TRBJ1-2	TGTGCCAGCAGAAAACCAGGGGTTAACTATGGCTACACCTTC	CASRKPGVNYGYTF
TRBD1	.	TRBV10-3	TRBJ1-6	TGTGCCATCAGTGAATACGGGACAGGGGGTCCCCTTAATTCACCCCTCCACTTT	CAISEYGTGGPLNSPLHF
TRBD2	.	TRBV19	TRBJ2-1	TGTGCCAGTAAGACTAGCGGGACTTACAATGAGCAGTTCTTC	CASKTSGTYNEQFF
TRBD1	.	TRBV6-2/TRBV6-3	TRBJ1-5	TGTGCCAGCAGTGCACAGGGGGCCGGGGTAGGTCAGCCCCAGCATTTT	CASSAQGAGVGQPQHF
.	once	TRBV27	TRBJ1-1	TGTGCCAGCAGTTCACACCCTGCCACTGAAGCTTTCTTT	CASSSHPATEAFF